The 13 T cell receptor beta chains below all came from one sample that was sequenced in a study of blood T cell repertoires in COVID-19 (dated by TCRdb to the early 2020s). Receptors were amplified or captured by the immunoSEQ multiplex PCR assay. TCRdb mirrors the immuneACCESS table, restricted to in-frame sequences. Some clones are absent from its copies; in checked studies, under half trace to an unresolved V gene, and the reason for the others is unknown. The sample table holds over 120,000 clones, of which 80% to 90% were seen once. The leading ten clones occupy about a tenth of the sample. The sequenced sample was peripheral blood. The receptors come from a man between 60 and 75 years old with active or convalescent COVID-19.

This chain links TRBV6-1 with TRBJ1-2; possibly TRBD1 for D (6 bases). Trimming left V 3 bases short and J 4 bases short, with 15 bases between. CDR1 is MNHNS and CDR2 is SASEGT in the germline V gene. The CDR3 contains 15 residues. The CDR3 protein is CASSEAGTLTYGYTF. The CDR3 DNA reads TGTGCCAGCAGTGAGGCCGGGACACTTACCTATGGCTACACCTTC.

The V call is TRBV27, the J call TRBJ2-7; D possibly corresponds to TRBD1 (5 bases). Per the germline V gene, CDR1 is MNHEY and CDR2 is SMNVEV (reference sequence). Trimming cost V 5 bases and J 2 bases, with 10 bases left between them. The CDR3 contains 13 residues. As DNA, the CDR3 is TGTGCCAGCAGTCCAGGGCGGACCTACGAGCAGTACTTC. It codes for CASSPGRTYEQYF.

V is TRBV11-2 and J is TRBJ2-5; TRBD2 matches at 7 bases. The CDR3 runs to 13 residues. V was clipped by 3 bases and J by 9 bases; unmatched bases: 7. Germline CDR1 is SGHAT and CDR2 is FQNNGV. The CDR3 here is CASSFAGDYPQYF. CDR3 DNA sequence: TGTGCCAGCAGCTTCGCGGGGGATTATCCCCAGTACTTC.

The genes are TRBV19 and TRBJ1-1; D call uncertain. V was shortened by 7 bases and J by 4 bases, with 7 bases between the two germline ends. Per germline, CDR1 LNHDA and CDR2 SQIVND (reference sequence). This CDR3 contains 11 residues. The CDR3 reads CASNPGTEAFF. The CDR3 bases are TGTGCCAGTAACCCAGGCACTGAAGCTTTCTTT.

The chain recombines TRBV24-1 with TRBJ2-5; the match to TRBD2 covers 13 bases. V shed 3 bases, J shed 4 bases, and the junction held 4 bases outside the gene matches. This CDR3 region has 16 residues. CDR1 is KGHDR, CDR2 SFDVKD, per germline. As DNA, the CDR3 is TGTGCCACCAGTGATCCGAGGACTAGCGGGAGAGAGACCCAGTACTTC. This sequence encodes CATSDPRTSGRETQYF.

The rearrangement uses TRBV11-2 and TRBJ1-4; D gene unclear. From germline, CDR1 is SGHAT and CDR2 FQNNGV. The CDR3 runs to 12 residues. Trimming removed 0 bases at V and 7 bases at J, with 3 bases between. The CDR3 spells CASSLEREKLFF. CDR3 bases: TGTGCCAGCAGCTTAGAGCGTGAAAAACTGTTTTTT.

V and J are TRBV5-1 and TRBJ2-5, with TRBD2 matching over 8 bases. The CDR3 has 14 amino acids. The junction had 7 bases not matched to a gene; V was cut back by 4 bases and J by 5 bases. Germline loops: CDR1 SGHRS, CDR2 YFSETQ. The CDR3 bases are TGCGCCAGCAGCCCAAATAGCGGGGAGGAGACCCAGTACTTC. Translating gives CASSPNSGEETQYF.

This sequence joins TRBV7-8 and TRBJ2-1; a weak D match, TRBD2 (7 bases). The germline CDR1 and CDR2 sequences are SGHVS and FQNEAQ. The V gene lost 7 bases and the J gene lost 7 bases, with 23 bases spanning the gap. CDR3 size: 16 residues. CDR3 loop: CASNSPGRDRGNEQFF. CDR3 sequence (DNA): TGTGCCAGCAACTCCCCGGGGAGGGATAGGGGGAATGAGCAGTTCTTC.

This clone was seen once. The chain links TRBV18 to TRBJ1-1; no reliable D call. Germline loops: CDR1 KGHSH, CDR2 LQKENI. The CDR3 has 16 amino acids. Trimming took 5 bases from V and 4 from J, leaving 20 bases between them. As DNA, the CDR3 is TGTGCCAGCTCATCCGGACTATGGGATATCTCCACTGAAGCTTTCTTT. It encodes CASSSGLWDISTEAFF.

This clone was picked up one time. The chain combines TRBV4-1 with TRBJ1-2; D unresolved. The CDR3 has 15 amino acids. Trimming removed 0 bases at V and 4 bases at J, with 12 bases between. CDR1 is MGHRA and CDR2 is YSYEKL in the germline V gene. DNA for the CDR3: TGCGCCAGCAGCCAAGAGGTCCGAGCCGGCTATGGCTACACCTTC. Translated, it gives CASSQEVRAGYGYTF.

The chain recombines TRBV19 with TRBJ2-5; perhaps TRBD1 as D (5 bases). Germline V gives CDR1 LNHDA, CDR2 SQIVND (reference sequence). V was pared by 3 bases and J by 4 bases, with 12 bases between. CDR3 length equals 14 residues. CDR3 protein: CASSIQGRAETQYF. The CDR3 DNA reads TGTGCCAGTAGTATTCAGGGTCGGGCAGAGACCCAGTACTTC.

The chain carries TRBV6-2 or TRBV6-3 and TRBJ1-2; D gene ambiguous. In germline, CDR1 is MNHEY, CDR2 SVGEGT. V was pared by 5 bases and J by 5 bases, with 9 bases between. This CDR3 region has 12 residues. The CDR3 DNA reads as TGTGCCAGCAGTCCCCAGGCTTATGGCTACACCTTC. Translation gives CASSPQAYGYTF.

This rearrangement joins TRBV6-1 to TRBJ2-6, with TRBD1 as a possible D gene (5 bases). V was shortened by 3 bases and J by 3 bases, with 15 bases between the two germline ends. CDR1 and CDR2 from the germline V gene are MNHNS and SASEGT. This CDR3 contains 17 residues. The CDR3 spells CASSDDIRGLGANVLTF. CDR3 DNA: TGTGCCAGCAGTGACGATATTAGGGGTCTTGGGGCCAACGTCCTGACTTTC.